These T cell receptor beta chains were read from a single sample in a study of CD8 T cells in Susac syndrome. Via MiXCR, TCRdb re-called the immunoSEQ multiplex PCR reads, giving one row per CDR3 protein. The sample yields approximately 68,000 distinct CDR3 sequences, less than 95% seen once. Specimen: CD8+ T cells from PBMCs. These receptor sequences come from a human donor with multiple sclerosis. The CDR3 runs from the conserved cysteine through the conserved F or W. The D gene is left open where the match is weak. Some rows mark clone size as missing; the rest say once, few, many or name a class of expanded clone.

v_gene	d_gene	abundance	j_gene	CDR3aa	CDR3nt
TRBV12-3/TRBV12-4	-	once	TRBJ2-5	CASRITGEGGETQYF	TGTGCCAGCAGGATTACAGGGGAGGGCGGGGAGACCCAGTACTTC
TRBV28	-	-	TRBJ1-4	CASSSTDGGEKLFF	TGTGCCAGCAGTTCGACAGACGGTGGCGAAAAACTGTTTTTT
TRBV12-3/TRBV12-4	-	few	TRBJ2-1	CASSPGTSNEQFF	TGTGCCAGCAGTCCCGGGACTTCTAATGAGCAGTTCTTC
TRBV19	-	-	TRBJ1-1	CASTTHLLRLNTEAFF	TGTGCCAGTACCACCCACCTACTTAGACTGAACACTGAAGCTTTCTTT
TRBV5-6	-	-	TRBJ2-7	CASSLGSGSYEQYF	TGTGCCAGCAGCTTGGGCAGCGGCTCCTACGAGCAGTACTTC
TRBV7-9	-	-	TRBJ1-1	CASSLEISTEAFF	TGTGCCAGCAGCTTAGAGATAAGCACTGAAGCTTTCTTT
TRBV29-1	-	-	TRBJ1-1	CSVGLLNTEAFF	TGCAGCGTGGGACTGTTGAACACTGAAGCTTTCTTT
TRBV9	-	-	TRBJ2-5	CASSVATGGGETQYF	TGTGCCAGCAGCGTAGCTACGGGTGGCGGGGAGACCCAGTACTTC
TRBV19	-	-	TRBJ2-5	CASSIVLPETQYF	TGTGCCAGTAGTATAGTACTTCCGGAGACCCAGTACTTC
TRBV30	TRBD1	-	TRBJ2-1	CAWSPGQGAWNEQFF	TGTGCCTGGAGTCCGGGACAGGGGGCCTGGAATGAGCAGTTCTTC
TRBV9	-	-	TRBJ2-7	CASSARPFSYEQYF	TGTGCCAGCAGCGCGAGGCCTTTCTCCTACGAGCAGTACTTC